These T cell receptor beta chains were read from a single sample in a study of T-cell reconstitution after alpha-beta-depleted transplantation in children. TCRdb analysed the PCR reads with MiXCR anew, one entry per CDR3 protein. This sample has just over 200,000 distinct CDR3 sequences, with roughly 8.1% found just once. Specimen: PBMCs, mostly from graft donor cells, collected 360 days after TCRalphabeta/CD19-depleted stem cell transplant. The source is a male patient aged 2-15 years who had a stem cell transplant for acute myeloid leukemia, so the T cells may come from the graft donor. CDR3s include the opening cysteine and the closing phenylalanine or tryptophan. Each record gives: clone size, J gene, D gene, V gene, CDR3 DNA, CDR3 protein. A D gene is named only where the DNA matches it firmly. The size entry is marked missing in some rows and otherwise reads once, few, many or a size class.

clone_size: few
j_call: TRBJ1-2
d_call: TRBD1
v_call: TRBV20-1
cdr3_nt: TGCAGTGCTAGAGAAAGGGCCCGGGACAGGGAGTATGGCTACACCTTC
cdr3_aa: CSARERARDREYGYTF

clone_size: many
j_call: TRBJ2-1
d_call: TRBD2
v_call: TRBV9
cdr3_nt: TGTGCCAGCAGCCCAACGGGACTAGCGGGGGGATGGGGATACAATGAGCAGTTCTTC
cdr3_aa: CASSPTGLAGGWGYNEQFF

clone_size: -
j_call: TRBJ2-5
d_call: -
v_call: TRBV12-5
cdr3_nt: TGTGCTAGTGGTTTGGTAGGGGCCTCACCGCAAGAGACCCAGTACTTC
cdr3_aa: CASGLVGASPQETQYF

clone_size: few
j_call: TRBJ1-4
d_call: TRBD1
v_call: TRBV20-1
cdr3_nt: TGCAGTGCCCGTCCGGGACAGGGAAATGAAAAACTGTTTTTT
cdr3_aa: CSARPGQGNEKLFF

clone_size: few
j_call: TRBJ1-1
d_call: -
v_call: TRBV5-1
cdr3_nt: TGCGCCAGCAGCTTGACTCAATTCCTCCATGAAGCTTTCTTT
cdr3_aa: CASSLTQFLHEAFF

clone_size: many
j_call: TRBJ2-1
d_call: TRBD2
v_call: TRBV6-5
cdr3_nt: TGTGCCAGCACCCCTACTAGCGGGGGGTACAATGAGCAGTTCTTC
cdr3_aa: CASTPTSGGYNEQFF

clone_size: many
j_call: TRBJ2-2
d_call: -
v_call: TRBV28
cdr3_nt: TGTGCCAGCAGTAGAGGGATGTTGGTCGGGGAGCTGTTTTTT
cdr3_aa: CASSRGMLVGELFF

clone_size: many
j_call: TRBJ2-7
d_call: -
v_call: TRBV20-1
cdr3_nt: TGCAGTGCTAGAGATCCGGCCACCTACGAGCAGTACTTC
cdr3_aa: CSARDPATYEQYF

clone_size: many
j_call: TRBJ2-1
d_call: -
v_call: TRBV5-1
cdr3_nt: TGCGCCAGCAGCTTGGGTGAGACCAGGGCAAATGAGCAGTTCTTC
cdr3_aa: CASSLGETRANEQFF

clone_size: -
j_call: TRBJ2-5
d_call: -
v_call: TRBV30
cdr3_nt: TGTGCCTGGAGTGTAAGGGCCCAAGAGACCCAGTACTTC
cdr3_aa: CAWSVRAQETQYF

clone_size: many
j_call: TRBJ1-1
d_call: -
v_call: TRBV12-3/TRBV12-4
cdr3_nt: TGTGCCTGCCGACGGGACACTGAAGCTTTCTTT
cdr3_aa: CACRRDTEAFF

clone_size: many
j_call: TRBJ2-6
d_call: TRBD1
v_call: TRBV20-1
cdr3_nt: TGCAGTGCTCGGGACAGGGGTTCTGGGGCCAACGTCCTGACTTTC
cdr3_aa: CSARDRGSGANVLTF

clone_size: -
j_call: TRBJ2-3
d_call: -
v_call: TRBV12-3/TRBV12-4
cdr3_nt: TGTGCCAGCAGCCTCCCCCAGAGTAGGCAGTATTTT
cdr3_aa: CASSLPQSRQYF

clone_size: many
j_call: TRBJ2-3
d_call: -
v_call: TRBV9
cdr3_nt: TGTGCCAGCAGCCTCGCCCTCACAGATACGCAGTATTTT
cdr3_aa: CASSLALTDTQYF

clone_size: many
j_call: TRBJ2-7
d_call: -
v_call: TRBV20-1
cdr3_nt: TGCAGTGCTAGAGATGTGAAAGGGATAGACGAGCAGTACTTC
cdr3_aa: CSARDVKGIDEQYF

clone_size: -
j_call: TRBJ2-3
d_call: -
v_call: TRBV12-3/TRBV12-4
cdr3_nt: TGTGCCAGCAGAAGAATGGGGGTGAATACGCAGTATTTT
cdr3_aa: CASRRMGVNTQYF

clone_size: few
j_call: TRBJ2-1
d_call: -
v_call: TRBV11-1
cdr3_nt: TGTGCCAGCAGCTTAGCGCCGACAGTTATCGCTTCCTACAATGAGCAGTTCTTC
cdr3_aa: CASSLAPTVIASYNEQFF

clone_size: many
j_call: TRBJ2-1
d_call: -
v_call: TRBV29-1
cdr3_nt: TGCAGCGTGTCAGATTATGAGCAGTTCTTC
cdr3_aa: CSVSDYEQFF

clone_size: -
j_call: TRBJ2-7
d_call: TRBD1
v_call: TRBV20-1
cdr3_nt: TGCAGTGTTCGGACAGGGGGGAACTACGAGCAGTACTTC
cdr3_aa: CSVRTGGNYEQYF

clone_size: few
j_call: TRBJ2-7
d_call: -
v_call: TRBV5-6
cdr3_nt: TGTGCCAGCAGCTCAATCGGGGTCAGGGAAGGCTACGAGCAGTACTTC
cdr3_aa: CASSSIGVREGYEQYF

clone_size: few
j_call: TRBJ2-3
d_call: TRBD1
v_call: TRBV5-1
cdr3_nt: TGCGCCAGCAGCCTGGACAGGCCGGCAGATACGCAGTATTTT
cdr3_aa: CASSLDRPADTQYF

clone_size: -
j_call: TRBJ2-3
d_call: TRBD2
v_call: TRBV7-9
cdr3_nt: TGTGCCAGCAGCAATCTAGCGGGAGGAAATACGCAGTATTTT
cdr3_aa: CASSNLAGGNTQYF

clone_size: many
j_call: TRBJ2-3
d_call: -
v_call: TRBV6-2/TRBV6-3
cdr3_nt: TGTGCCAGCACCACCCCGGCCCTCACAGATACGCAGTATTTT
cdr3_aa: CASTTPALTDTQYF

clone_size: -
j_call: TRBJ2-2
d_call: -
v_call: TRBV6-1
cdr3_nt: TGTGCCAGCAAACCAGGGTTCGTGAACACCGGGGAGCTGTTTTTT
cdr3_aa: CASKPGFVNTGELFF

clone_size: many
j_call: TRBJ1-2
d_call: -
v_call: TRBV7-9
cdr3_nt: TGTGCCAGCAGACCGTGGGGGGAAGGCTACACCTTC
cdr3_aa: CASRPWGEGYTF

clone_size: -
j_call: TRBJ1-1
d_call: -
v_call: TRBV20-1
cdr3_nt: TGCAGTGCTAGCGAATCGAACACTGAAGCTTTCTTT
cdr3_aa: CSASESNTEAFF

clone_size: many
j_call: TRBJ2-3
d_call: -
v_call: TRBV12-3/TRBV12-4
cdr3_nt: TGTGCCAGCAGTGAACGGAGGGGGCCTAGCACAGATACGCAGTATTTT
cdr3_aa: CASSERRGPSTDTQYF

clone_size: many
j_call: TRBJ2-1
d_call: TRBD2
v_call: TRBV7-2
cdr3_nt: TGTGCCAGCAGCTTAGCCGGGACTAGCTTTTTCAATGAGCAGTTCTTC
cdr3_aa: CASSLAGTSFFNEQFF

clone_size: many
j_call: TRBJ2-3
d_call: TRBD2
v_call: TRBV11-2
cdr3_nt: TGTGCCAGCAGCCTTAACGGGGGGGCCCCAGATACGCAGTATTTT
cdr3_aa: CASSLNGGAPDTQYF

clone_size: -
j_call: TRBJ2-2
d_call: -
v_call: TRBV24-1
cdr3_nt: TGTGCCACCCCCCTTCCCCCGGACAGAAACACCGGGGAGCTGTTTTTT
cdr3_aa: CATPLPPDRNTGELFF

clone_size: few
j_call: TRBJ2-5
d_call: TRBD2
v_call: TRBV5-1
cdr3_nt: TGCGCCAGCAGCTTGTTATATCCCGGGACTAGCGGTAAAGAGACCCAGTACTTC
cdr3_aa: CASSLLYPGTSGKETQYF

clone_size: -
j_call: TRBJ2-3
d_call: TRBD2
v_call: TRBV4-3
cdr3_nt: TGCGCCAGCAGCCAAGTCCCGGGAGCGGGAGGCGAAATAGATACGCAGTATTTT
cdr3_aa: CASSQVPGAGGEIDTQYF

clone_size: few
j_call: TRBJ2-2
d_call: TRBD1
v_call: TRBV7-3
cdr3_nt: TGTGCCAGCAGCTCGCGACAGGGTTGGAACACCGGGGAGCTGTTTTTT
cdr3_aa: CASSSRQGWNTGELFF

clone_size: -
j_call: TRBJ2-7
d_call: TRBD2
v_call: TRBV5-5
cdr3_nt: TGTGCCAGCACTCCGGGACTAGCGGGCTTCGAGCAGTACTTC
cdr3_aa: CASTPGLAGFEQYF

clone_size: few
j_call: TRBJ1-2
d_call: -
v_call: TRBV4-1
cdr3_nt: TGCGCCAGCAGCCAAGGGGAGTGGGGAGACTATGGCTACACCTTC
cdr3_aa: CASSQGEWGDYGYTF

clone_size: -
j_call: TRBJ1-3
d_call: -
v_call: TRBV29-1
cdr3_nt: TGCAGCGTTAGTATGGGAGACACCATATATTTT
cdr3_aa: CSVSMGDTIYF

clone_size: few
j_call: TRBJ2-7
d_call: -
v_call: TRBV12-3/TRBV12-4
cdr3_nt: TGTGCCAGCAGTTTACGGGAAAGTCGCTACGAGCAGTACTTC
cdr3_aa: CASSLRESRYEQYF

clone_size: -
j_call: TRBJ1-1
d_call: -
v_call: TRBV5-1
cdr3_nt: TGCGCCAGCAGCTTGGCTAAGATGGGCACTGAAGCTTTCTTT
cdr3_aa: CASSLAKMGTEAFF

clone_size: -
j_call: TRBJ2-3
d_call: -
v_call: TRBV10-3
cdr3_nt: TGTGCCATCAGTGACCCCAAATCAGATACGCAGTATTTT
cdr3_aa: CAISDPKSDTQYF

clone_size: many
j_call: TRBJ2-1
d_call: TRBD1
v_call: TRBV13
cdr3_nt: TGTGCCAGCAGCTTCGGCGCAGGGGGCAATGAGCAGTTCTTC
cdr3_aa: CASSFGAGGNEQFF

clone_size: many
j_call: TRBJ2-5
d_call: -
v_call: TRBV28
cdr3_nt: TGTGCCAGCAGTTCCCGGGACAACCTCAGGGAGACCCAGTACTTC
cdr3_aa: CASSSRDNLRETQYF

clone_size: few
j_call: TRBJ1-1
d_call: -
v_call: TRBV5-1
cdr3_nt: TGCGCCAGCAGCTTGATTCCGGGATCGAACACTGAAGCTTTCTTT
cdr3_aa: CASSLIPGSNTEAFF

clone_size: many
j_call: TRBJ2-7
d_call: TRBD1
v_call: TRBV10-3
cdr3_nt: TGTGCCATCAGCAAGGACAGGGGGCTCTCCTACGAGCAGTACTTC
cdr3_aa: CAISKDRGLSYEQYF

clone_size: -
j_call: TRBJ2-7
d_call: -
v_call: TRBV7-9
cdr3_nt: TGTGCCAGCAGCCCTCGTGGGAACCACGAGCAGTACTTC
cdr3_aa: CASSPRGNHEQYF

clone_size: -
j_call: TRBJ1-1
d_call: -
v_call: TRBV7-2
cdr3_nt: TGTGCCAGCAGCGAACAGGGGAACACTGAAGCTTTCTTT
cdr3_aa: CASSEQGNTEAFF

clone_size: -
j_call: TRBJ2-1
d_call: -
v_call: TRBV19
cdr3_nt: TGTGCCAGTAGTATCCCCAGGCTCGAGGAGCAGTTCTTC
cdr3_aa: CASSIPRLEEQFF

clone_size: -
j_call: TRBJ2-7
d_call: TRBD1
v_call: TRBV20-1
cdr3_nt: TGCAGTGCTAGACCCGGGACAGATTACGAGCAGTACTTC
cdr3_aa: CSARPGTDYEQYF